The 12 T cell receptor beta chains presented below share a single source sample, sequenced in a study of blood T cell repertoires in COVID-19. The protocol was immunoSEQ multiplex PCR, while the TCRdb copy is restricted to in-frame clones and leaves out a portion. The sample has some 200,000 clones; roughly nine tenths are singletons. The sequencing input was PBMCs or T cells enriched from blood (not recorded which). The receptors derive from a woman aged 18-30 years in a cohort exposed to, infected with or recovered from COVID-19 (not recorded which).

The chain has TRBV10-2 and TRBJ2-7; D is possibly TRBD1 (6 bases). Germline V gene sequence: CDR1 WSHSY, CDR2 SAAADI. The length of the CDR3 is 14 residues. Trimming cost V 3 bases and J 4 bases, with 13 bases left between them. CDR3 residues: CASSEGRGEYEQYF. CDR3 DNA sequence: TGCGCCAGCAGTGAAGGCAGGGGAGAATACGAGCAGTACTTC.

This clone occurred once. The chain employs TRBV5-6 and TRBJ2-3; D is ambiguous. The germline V and J ends were trimmed by 0 bases and 2 bases, with 13 bases remaining between them. The CDR3 has 16 residues. Germline assignment: CDR1 SGHDT and CDR2 YYEEEE. CDR3 sequence (DNA): TGTGCCAGCAGCTTGGCCGTAAACTCCCACACAGATACGCAGTATTTT. Translation: CASSLAVNSHTDTQYF.

The V and J genes are TRBV3-1 (or the pseudogene TRBV3-2) and TRBJ2-7; TRBD1 matches 11 bases. Germline-derived CDR1 and CDR2 are LGHDT and YNNKEL (reference sequence). The V gene end was trimmed by 5 bases and the J gene end by 0 bases; junction bases not matched to a gene: 0. This CDR3 is built from 14 residues. CDR3: CASSGTGGSYEQYF. In nucleotides, the CDR3 is TGTGCCAGCAGCGGGACAGGGGGCTCCTACGAGCAGTACTTC.

This rearrangement joins TRBV27 to TRBJ2-5; TRBD2 aligns across 9 bases. The CDR3 runs 15 residues. The V gene's germline CDR1 is MNHEY and CDR2 SMNVEV (reference sequence). The V segment lost 6 bases and the J segment 5 bases; nucleotides outside the gene matches: 10. CDR3: CASRTQRGAWETQYF. In nucleotides, the CDR3 is TGTGCCAGCAGAACCCAGCGGGGGGCCTGGGAGACCCAGTACTTC.

V gene TRBV18 combines with J gene TRBJ2-2; perhaps TRBD2 as D (6 bases). This CDR3 contains 18 residues. V gave up 3 bases and J gave up 2 bases, with 19 bases separating them. Germline CDR1 KGHSH, CDR2 LQKENI. The DNA for the CDR3 is TGTGCCAGCTCACCCGCTATGGCTAGCGAACTAAACACCGGGGAGCTGTTTTTT. Amino acid sequence: CASSPAMASELNTGELFF.

V gene TRBV27 combines with J gene TRBJ2-3, with 11 bases that match TRBD1. This CDR3 region has 15 residues. Germline lookup yields CDR1 MNHEY and CDR2 SMNVEV (reference sequence). With V trimmed by 2 bases and J by 4 bases, 2 bases remained unmatched. As DNA, the CDR3 is TGTGCCAGCAGTTTACGGACAGGGGGCCCAGATACGCAGTATTTT. It codes for CASSLRTGGPDTQYF.

This chain links TRBV27 with TRBJ2-2, with D possibly TRBD2 on 6 matching bases. CDR1 and CDR2 (germline): MNHEY, SMNVEV (reference sequence). This CDR3 spans 16 amino acids. Trimming removed 5 bases at V and 7 bases at J, with 20 bases between. The CDR3 nucleotides read TGTGCCAGCAGTCCCCGCCCCAGACTAGGTGTCGGGGAGCTGTTTTTT. It yields the protein CASSPRPRLGVGELFF.

The chain recombines TRBV15 with TRBJ2-7; 14 bases align to TRBD2. Trimming at V came to 3 bases and at J to 6 bases, leaving 7 bases not matched to a gene. The germline V gene has CDR1 LNHNV and CDR2 YYDKDF (reference sequence). This CDR3 region has 16 residues. The CDR3 sequence: CATSRGTSGSIGEQYF. CDR3 DNA: TGTGCCACCAGCAGGGGGACTAGCGGGAGTATTGGCGAGCAGTACTTC. Looking up the rest from reference TRBV15 and TRBJ2-7 gives the full variable domain: DAMVIQNPRYQVTQFGKPVTLSCSQTLNHNVMYWYQQKSSQAPKLLFHYYDKDFNNEADTPDNFQSRRPNTSFCFLDIRSPGLGDTAMYLCATSRGTSGSIGEQYFGPGTRLTVT.

This chain connects TRBV5-4 to TRBJ1-1; TRBD1 is a possible D gene (5 bases). This CDR3 has 13 residues. The V and J ends lost 2 bases and 4 bases respectively, with 9 bases between them. Germline assignment: CDR1 SGHNT and CDR2 YYREEE (reference sequence). CDR3 loop: CASSFAGSTEAFF. Written as DNA, the CDR3 is TGTGCCAGCAGCTTCGCAGGGTCCACTGAAGCTTTCTTT.

This chain uses TRBV2 with TRBJ2-3; 8 bases are shared with TRBD2. The CDR3 covers 14 residues. Germline V lookup: CDR1 SNHLY, CDR2 FYNNEI. The V and J ends lost 6 bases and 3 bases, in that order; junction bases with no gene match: 5. The CDR3 here is CASRASGGTDTQYF. Here the CDR3 DNA reads TGTGCCAGCAGGGCCAGCGGGGGTACAGATACGCAGTATTTT.

The chain joins TRBV4-1 to TRBJ2-3; D may be TRBD2 (6 bases). The CDR3 covers 19 residues. CDR1 is MGHRA and CDR2 is YSYEKL in the germline V gene. V lost 1 base and J lost 0, with 20 bases in between. CDR3 DNA: TGCGCCAGCAGCCAAGGTCTACTCTGGCGGGGCACTAGCACAGATACGCAGTATTTT. Amino acids: CASSQGLLWRGTSTDTQYF.

This clone was recorded a few times. The chain is built from TRBV6-1 and TRBJ1-5; D gene unclear. CDR1 MNHNS and CDR2 SASEGT come from the germline V gene. The length of the CDR3 is 16 residues. V lost 3 bases and J lost 0, with 12 bases in between. The CDR3 coding sequence is TGTGCCAGCAGTGAGCGGGGAAGCTATAGCAATCAGCCCCAGCATTTT. Residues: CASSERGSYSNQPQHF.